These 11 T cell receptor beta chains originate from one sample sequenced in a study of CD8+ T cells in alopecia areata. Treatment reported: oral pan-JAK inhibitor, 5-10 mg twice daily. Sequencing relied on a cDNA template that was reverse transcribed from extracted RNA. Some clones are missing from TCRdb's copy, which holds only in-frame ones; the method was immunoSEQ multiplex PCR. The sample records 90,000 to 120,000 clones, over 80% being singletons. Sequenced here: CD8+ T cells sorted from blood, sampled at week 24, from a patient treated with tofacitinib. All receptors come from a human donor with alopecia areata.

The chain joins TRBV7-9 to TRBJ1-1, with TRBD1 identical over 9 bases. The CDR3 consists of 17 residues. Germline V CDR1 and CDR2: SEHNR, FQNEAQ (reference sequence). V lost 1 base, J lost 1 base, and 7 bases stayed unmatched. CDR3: CASSLDGTGRGNTEAFF. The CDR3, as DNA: TGTGCCAGCAGCTTAGACGGGACAGGGCGAGGGAACACTGAAGCTTTCTTT.

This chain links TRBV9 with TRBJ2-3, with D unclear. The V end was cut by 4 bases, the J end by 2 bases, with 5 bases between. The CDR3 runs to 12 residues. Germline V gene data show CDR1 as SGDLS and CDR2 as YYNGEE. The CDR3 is CASSPYTDTQYF. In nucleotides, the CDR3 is TGTGCCAGCAGCCCGTACACAGATACGCAGTATTTT.

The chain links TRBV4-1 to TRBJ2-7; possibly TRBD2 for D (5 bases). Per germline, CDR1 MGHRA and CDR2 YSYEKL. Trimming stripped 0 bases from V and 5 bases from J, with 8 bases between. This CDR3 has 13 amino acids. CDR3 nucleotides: TGCGCCAGCAGCCAAGAGGGAGCCCACGAGCAGTACTTC. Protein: CASSQEGAHEQYF.

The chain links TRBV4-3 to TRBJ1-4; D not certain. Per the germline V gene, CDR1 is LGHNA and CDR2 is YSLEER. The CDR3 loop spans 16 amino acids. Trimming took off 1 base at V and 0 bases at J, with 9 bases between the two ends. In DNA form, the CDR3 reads TGCGCCAGCAGCCAAGCCCCCCAGGCAACTAATGAAAAACTGTTTTTT. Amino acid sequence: CASSQAPQATNEKLFF.

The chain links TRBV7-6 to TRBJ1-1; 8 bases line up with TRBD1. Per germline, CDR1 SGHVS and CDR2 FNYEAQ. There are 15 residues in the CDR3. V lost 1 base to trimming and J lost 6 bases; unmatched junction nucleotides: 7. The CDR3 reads CASSLGQGMRAEAFF. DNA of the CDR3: TGTGCCAGCAGCTTAGGACAGGGGATGAGGGCTGAAGCTTTCTTT.

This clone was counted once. CDR3 sequence reads: CAIREQGTLGANVLTF. CDR3 in DNA: TGTGCCATCAGGGAACAGGGGACCTTGGGGGCCAACGTCCTGACTTTC. The chain employs TRBV10-3 and TRBJ2-6; 7 bases line up with TRBD1. The CDR3 length is 16 residues. With 6 bases clipped from V and 4 bases from J, the junction kept 9 bases outside the gene matches. Looked up from germline, CDR1 is ENHRY and CDR2 is SYGVKD.

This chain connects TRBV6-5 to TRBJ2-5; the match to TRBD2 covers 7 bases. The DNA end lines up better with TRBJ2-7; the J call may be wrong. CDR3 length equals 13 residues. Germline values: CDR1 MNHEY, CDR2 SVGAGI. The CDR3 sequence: CASSPAGVDEQYF. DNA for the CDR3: TGTGCCAGCAGCCCCGCGGGGGTGGACGAGCAGTACTTC.

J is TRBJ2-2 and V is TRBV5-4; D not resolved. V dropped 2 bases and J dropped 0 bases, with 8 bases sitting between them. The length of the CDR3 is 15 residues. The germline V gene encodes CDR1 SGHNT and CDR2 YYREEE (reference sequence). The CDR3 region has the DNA TGTGCCAGCAGCTTTCTGGCCACGAACACCGGGGAGCTGTTTTTT. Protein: CASSFLATNTGELFF.

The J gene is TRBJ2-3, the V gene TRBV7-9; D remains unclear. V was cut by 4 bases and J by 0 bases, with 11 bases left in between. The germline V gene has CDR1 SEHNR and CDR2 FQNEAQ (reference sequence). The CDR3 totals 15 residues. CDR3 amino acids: CASSSWRASTDTQYF. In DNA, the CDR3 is TGTGCCAGCAGCTCATGGCGAGCTAGCACAGATACGCAGTATTTT. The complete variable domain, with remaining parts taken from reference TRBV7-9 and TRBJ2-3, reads DTGVSQNPRHKITKRGQNVTFRCDPISEHNRLYWYRQTLGQGPEFLTYFQNEAQLEKSRLLSDRFSAERPKGSFSTLEIQRTEQGDSAMYLCASSSWRASTDTQYFGPGTRLTVL.

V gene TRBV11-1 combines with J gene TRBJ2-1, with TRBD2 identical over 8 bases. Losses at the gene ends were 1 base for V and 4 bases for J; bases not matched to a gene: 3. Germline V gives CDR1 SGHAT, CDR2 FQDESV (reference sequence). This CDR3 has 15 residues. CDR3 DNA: TGTGCCAGCAGCTTAGTACTAGCGGTTTACAATGAGCAGTTCTTC. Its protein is CASSLVLAVYNEQFF.

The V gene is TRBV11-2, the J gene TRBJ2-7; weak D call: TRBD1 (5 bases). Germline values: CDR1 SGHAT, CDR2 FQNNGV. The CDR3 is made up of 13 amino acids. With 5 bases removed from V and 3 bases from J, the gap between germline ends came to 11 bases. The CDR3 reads CASSRARDYEQYF. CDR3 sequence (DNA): TGTGCCAGCAGCCGGGCCAGGGACTACGAGCAGTACTTC.